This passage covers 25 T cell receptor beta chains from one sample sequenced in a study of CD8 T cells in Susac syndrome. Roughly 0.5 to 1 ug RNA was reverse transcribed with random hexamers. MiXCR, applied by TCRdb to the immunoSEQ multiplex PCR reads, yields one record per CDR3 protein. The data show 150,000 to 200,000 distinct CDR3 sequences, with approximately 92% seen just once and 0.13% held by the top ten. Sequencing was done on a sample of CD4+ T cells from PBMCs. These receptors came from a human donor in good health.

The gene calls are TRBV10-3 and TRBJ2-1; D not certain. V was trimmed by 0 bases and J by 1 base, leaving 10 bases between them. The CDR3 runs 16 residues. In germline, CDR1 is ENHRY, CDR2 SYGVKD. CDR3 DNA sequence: TGTGCCATCAGTGAGTCCCTGGTTAGGTCCTACAATGAGCAGTTCTTC. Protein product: CAISESLVRSYNEQFF.

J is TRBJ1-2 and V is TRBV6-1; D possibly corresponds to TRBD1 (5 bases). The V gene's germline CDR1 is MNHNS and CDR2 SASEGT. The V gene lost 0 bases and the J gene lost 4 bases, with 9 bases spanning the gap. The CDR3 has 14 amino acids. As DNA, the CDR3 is TGTGCCAGCAGTGAAGCTTTGACAGTCTATGGCTACACCTTC. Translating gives CASSEALTVYGYTF.

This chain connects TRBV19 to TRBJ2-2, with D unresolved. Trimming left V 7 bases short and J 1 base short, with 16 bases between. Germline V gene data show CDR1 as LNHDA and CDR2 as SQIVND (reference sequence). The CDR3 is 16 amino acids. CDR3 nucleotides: TGTGCCAGTATAAGGTCGGACCCTTTGAACACCGGGGAGCTGTTTTTT. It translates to CASIRSDPLNTGELFF.

CDR3 loop: CASSMEGANRNQPQHF. The CDR3 DNA sequence: TGTGCCAGCTCCATGGAGGGGGCAAATCGGAATCAGCCCCAGCATTTT. The chain carries TRBV12-3 or TRBV12-4 and TRBJ1-5; 7 bases are shared with TRBD1. Losses at the gene ends were 8 bases for V and 4 bases for J; bases not matched to a gene: 14. The CDR3 has 16 residues.

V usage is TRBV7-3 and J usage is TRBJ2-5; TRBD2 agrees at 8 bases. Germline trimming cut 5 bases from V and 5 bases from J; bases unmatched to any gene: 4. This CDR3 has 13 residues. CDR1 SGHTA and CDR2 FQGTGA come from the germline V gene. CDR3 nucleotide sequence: TGTGCCAGCAGCCTTGGGACTAGGGAGACCCAGTACTTC. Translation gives CASSLGTRETQYF.

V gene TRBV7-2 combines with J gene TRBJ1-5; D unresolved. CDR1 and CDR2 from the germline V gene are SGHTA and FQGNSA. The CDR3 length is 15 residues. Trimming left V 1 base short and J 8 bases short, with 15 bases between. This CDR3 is CASSLEIGRLEPQHF. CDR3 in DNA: TGTGCCAGCAGCTTAGAGATTGGCCGTTTAGAGCCCCAGCATTTT.

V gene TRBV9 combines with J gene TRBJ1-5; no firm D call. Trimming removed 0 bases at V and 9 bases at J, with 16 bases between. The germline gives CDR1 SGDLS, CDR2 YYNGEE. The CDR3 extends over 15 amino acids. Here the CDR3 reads CASSVGVTPGMPQHF. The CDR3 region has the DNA TGTGCCAGCAGCGTAGGTGTAACACCGGGCATGCCCCAGCATTTT.

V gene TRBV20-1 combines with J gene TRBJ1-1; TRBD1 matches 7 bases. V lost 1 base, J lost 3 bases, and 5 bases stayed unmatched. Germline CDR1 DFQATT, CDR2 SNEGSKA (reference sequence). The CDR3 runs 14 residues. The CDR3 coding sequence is TGCAGTGCTAGAGGAGGACAGGTAGACACTGAAGCTTTCTTT. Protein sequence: CSARGGQVDTEAFF.

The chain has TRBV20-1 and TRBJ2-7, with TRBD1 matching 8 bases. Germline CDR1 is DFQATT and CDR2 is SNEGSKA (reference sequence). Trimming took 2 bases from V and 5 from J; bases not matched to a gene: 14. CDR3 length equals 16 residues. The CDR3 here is CSARQAYQTGENEQYF. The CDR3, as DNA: TGCAGTGCTAGACAGGCTTACCAGACAGGGGAGAACGAGCAGTACTTC.

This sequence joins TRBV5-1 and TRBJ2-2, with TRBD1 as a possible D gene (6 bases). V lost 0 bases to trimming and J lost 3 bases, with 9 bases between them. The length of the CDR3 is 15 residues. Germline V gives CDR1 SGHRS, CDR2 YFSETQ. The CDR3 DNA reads TGCGCCAGCAGCTTGGGTGACAGGCACACCGGGGAGCTGTTTTTT. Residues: CASSLGDRHTGELFF.

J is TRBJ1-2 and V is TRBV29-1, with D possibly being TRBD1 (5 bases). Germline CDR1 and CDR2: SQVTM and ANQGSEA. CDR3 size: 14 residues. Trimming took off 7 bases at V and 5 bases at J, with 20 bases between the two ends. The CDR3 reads CSAGVGGSGYGYTF. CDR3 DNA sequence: TGCAGCGCTGGGGTCGGGGGAAGTGGTTATGGCTACACCTTC.

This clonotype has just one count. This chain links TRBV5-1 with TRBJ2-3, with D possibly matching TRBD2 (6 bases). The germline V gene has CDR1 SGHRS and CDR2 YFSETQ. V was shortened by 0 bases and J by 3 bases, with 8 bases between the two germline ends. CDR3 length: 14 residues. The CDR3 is CASSLAGETDTQYF. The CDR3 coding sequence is TGCGCCAGCAGCTTGGCGGGGGAGACAGATACGCAGTATTTT.

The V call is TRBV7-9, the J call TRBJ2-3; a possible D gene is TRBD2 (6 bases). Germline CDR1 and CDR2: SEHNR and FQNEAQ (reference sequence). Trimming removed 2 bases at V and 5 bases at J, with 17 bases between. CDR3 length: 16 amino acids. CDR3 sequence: CASSLMGTLGGDTQYF. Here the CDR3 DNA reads TGTGCCAGCAGCTTAATGGGGACCCTGGGGGGAGATACGCAGTATTTT.

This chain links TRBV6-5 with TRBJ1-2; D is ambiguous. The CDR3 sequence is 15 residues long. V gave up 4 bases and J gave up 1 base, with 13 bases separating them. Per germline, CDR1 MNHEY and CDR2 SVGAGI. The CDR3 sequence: CASSSGVGFNYGYTF. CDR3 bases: TGTGCCAGCAGTTCAGGAGTGGGATTTAACTATGGCTACACCTTC.

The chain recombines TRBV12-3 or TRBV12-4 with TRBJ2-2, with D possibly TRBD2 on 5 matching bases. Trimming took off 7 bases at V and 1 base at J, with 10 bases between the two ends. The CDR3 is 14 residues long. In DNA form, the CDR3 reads TGTGCCAGCACGAAACGGGAGAACACCGGGGAGCTGTTTTTT. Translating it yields CASTKRENTGELFF.

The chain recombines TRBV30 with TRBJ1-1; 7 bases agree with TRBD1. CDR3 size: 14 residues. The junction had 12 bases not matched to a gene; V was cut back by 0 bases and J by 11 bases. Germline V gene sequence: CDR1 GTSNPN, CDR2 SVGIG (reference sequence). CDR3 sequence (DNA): TGTGCCTGGAGTGTCTCCGGACAGGTGGGATGCGCTTTCTTT. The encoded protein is CAWSVSGQVGCAFF.

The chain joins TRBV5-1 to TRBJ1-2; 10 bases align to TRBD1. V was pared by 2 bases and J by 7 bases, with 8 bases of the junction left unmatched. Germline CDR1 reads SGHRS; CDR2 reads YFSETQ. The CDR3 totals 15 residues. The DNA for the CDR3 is TGCGCCAGCAGCTTCACCGGGACAGGGGCTAGTGGCTACACCTTC. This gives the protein CASSFTGTGASGYTF. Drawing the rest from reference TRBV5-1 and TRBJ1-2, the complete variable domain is KAGVTQTPRYLIKTRGQQVTLSCSPISGHRSVSWYQQTPGQGLQFLFEYFSETQRNKGNFPGRFSGRQFSNSRSEMNVSTLELGDSALYLCASSFTGTGASGYTFGSGTRLTVV.

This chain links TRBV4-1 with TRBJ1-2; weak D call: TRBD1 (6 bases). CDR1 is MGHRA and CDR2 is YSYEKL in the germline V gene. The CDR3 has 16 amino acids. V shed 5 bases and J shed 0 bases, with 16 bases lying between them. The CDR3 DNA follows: TGCGCCAGCAGCGAAGGGGGGGCCAGATCTAACTATGGCTACACCTTC. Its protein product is CASSEGGARSNYGYTF.

Written as DNA, the CDR3 is TGTGCCAGCAGCCTGATCGGGCGGTTAGACTATGGCTACACCTTC. Its protein product is CASSLIGRLDYGYTF. V gene TRBV3-1 combines with J gene TRBJ1-2; no clear D. The CDR3 contains 15 residues. Germline V gives CDR1 LGHDT, CDR2 YNNKEL (reference sequence). The V end lost 4 bases, the J end lost 3 bases, and 15 bases lay between the germline ends.

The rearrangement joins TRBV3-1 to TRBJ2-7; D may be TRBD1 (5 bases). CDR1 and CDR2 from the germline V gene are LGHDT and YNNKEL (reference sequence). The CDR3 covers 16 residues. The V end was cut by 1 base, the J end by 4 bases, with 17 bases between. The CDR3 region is CASSQGGHLTRYEQYF. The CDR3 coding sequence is TGTGCCAGCAGCCAAGGCGGACACCTAACGAGGTACGAGCAGTACTTC.

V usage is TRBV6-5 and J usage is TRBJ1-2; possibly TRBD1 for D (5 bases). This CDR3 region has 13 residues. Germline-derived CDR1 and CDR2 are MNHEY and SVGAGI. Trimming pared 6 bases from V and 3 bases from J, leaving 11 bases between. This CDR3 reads CASRLDKDYGYTF. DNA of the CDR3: TGTGCCAGCAGACTGGACAAGGACTATGGCTACACCTTC.

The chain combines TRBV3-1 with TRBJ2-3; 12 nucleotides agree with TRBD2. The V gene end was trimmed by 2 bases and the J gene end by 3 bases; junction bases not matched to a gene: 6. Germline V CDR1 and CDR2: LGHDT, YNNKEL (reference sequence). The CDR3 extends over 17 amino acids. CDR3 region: CASSQPTSGGMTDTQYF. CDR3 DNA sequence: TGTGCCAGCAGCCAACCAACTAGCGGGGGGATGACAGATACGCAGTATTTT.

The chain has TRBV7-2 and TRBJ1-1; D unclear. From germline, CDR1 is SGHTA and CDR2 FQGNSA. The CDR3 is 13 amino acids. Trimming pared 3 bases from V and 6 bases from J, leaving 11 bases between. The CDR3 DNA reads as TGTGCCAGCAGCTTTCCGGGGAGACCTGAAGCTTTCTTT. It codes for CASSFPGRPEAFF.

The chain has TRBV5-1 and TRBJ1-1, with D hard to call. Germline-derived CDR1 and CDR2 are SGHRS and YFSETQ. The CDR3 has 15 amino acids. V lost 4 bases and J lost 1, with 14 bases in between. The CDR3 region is CASSHREGGNTEAFF. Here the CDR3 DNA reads TGCGCCAGCAGCCACCGGGAGGGAGGGAACACTGAAGCTTTCTTT. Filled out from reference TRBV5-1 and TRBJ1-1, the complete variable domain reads KAGVTQTPRYLIKTRGQQVTLSCSPISGHRSVSWYQQTPGQGLQFLFEYFSETQRNKGNFPGRFSGRQFSNSRSEMNVSTLELGDSALYLCASSHREGGNTEAFFGQGTRLTVV.

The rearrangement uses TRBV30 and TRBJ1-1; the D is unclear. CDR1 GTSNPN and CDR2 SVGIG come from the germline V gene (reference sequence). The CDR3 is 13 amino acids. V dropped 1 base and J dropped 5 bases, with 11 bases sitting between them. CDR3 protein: CAWSAFQATEAFF. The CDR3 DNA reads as TGTGCCTGGAGTGCCTTTCAGGCGACTGAAGCTTTCTTT.